This TCR beta chain was recovered during a study of T-cell reconstitution after alpha-beta-depleted transplantation in children. Study-wide results and caveats: T-cell counts and diversity were attributed mostly to newly produced T cells one year after transplant.

Germline CDR1 MDHEN, CDR2 SYDVKM. V trimming: 6 bases; J trimming: 3 bases; junction bases outside the gene matches: 7. The CDR3 loop spans 16 amino acids. The sample holds many counts of this clonotype. As yet, its antigen is unknown. Using unique molecular identifiers, the investigators prepared the TCRbeta library. One entry per CDR3 protein, called by TCRdb with MiXCR from the PCR reads. Found here are about 290,000 distinct CDR3 sequences, 7.5% to 9% of them singletons; the top ten hold 9.1%. The rearrangement joins TRBV28 to TRBJ2-2; 10 bases are shared with TRBD1. This sequence originates from a female patient aged 2 to 10 who had a stem cell transplant for Fanconi anemia, so the T cells may come from the graft donor. Here the sequenced sample was peripheral blood, taken 360 days after TCRalphabeta/CD19-depleted stem cell transplant. CDR3 nucleotides: TGTGCCAGCAGGGGCGACAGGGGGCGCGACACCGGGGAGCTGTTTTTT. This encodes CASRGDRGRDTGELFF.